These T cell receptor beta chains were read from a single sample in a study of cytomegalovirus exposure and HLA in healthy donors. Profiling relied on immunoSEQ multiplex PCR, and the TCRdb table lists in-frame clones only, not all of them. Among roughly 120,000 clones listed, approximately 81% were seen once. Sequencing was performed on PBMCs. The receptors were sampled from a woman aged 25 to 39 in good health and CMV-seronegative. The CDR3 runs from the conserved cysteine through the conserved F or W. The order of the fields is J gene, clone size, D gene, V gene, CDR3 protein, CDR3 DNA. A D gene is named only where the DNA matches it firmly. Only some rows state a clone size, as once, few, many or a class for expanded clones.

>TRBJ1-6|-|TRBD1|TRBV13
CASSNGQGTSPLHF
TGTGCCAGCAGCAACGGACAGGGAACCTCACCCCTCCACTTT
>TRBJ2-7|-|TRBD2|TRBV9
CASSARPGTSSYEQYF
TGTGCCAGCAGCGCTAGACCAGGGACTAGCTCCTACGAGCAGTACTTC
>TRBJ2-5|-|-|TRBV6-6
CASTLGGAQETQYF
TGTGCCAGCACCCTTGGGGGGGCCCAAGAGACCCAGTACTTC
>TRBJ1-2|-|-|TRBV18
CASSPLAGGQNYGYTF
TGTGCCAGCTCACCATTAGCGGGGGGCCAAAACTATGGCTACACCTTC
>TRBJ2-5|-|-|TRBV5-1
CASSWGLQGPQETQYF
TGCGCCAGCAGCTGGGGGCTCCAGGGTCCCCAAGAGACCCAGTACTTC
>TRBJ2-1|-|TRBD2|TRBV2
CASRAKLAAAYNEQFF
TGTGCCAGCAGAGCGAAACTAGCGGCGGCATACAATGAGCAGTTCTTC
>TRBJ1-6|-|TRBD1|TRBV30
CAWSPGTEPLHF
TGTGCCTGGAGCCCCGGGACAGAGCCCCTCCACTTT
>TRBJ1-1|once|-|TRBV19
CASSPRRMNTEAFF
TGTGCCAGTAGTCCTCGGAGGATGAACACTGAAGCTTTCTTT
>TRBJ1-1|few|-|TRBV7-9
CASSLVSGRGEAFF
TGTGCCAGCAGCTTAGTCTCAGGGCGGGGAGAGGCTTTCTTT
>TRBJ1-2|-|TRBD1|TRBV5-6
CASSIRWRQGRDYGYTF
TGTGCCAGCAGCATTAGATGGAGACAGGGGAGGGACTATGGCTACACCTTC